The entry below gives a single T cell receptor beta chain sequence along with its context. Its target antigen remains unknown. No much larger clone exists at a distance of one base, and base qualities are not known. This sample was included in a study of regulatory dendritic cells for organ transplantation (dated by TCRdb to about 2017). For the wider study: The TCRbeta repertoires of sorted naive and memory CD4+ and CD8+ T cells were sequenced before and after allostimulation with regulatory or mature dendritic cells.

TCRbeta CDR3 regions were amplified by multiplexed two-step PCR using Vbeta-specific forward primers and Jbeta-specific reverse primers. TCRbeta libraries were sequenced on an Illumina instrument through the immunoSEQ service. Turning to the authors' computational methods: V, D and J genes were assigned using IMGT annotation, and counts were corrected for multiplex PCR bias using synthetic CDR3 analogues. In the immunoSEQ Analyzer, repertoire clonality was calculated as one minus the normalized Shannon entropy. Clonal expansion was defined by Fisher's exact test with Benjamini-Hochberg false discovery rate control, using two-tailed P<0.01. TCRdb provides this immuneACCESS table in a form limited to in-frame rearrangements. Some clones are lacking; in checked studies, under half of them reflect an unresolved V gene, and why the rest are absent is not known. The DNA was the basis for D and trimming; V, J and clone size are from that table. The sample table holds under 40,000 clones, of which about nine tenths were seen once. Over 0.1% of the sample goes to the ten largest clones.

FACS was used to sort CD4+ or CD8+ cells into naive T cells, defined as CD45RA+, and memory T cells, defined as CD45RO+. Two healthy control subjects provided the T cells used for TCR sequencing. Unstimulated sorted T cell subsets were used as baseline controls for the mixed lymphocyte reactions. Genomic DNA was extracted with the Qiagen DNeasy Blood & Tissue Kit. Study-level results and caveats: Highly diverse repertoires were observed in naive CD4+ and CD8+ T cells, whereas lower diversity was observed in memory cells, and the most oligoclonal repertoires were found in memory CD8+ cells. Only a couple of subjects were sequenced, and the authors noted considerable between-individual heterogeneity in the alloreactive memory CD8+ T cell pool. Allostimulation expanded memory CD8+ clones in both subjects, but regulatory dendritic cells appeared to induce more limited expansion than mature dendritic cells. Of the resting subsets, the one holding the most alloreactive TCR clonotypes was memory CD8+ T cells.

V loses 4 bases, J loses 6 bases, and the germline ends lie 10 bases apart. CDR1 MNHEY and CDR2 SMNVEV were looked up in the germline V gene (reference sequence). The CDR3 sequence holds 13 residues, the cysteine and phenylalanine included. Only the CDR3 DNA is retained, 39 bases long and in frame from the first base. Recombination connected TRBV27 to TRBJ2-1; the D region possibly corresponds to TRBD1 (5 bases align). The specimen was naive CD8+ T cells from blood. The cell subset or site label here, explained by the study, means: CD45RA+ naive T cells. The TCR comes from a human donor in good health. The CDR3 is CASSSTGGNEQFF. The nucleotides read TGTGCCAGCAGTTCTACAGGCGGCAATGAGCAGTTCTTC.